This section outlines one TCR beta chain sequence together with its context. This entry is derived from a study of cytomegalovirus exposure and HLA in healthy donors. The germline gives CDR1 SGHRS, CDR2 YFSETQ. Trimming took 1 base from V and 4 from J; bases not matched to a gene: 3. The CDR3 has 15 amino acids. The PCR contained 60 Vbeta and 13 Jbeta primers. Sequenced by immunoSEQ multiplex PCR; TCRdb stores in-frame clones only, minus some. The table records tens of thousands of clones, around 85% of them present only once. The specimen was PBMCs. The source is a man aged 25-45 years in good health and CMV-seronegative. The V gene is TRBV5-1, the J gene TRBJ1-4; 8 nucleotides match TRBD1. CDR3 sequence: CASSLLGQDNEKLFF. The CDR3 nucleotides read TGCGCCAGCAGCTTGCTGGGACAGGATAATGAAAAACTGTTTTTT.